Each of the 18 T cell receptor beta chains below was sequenced from the same sample in a study of blood T cell repertoires in COVID-19. TCRdb keeps only in-frame clones here, not all; method: immunoSEQ multiplex PCR. Of 200,000 or so clones listed, roughly 85% are singletons. Sequencing was performed on peripheral blood. These receptors all stem from a woman aged 25-40 years with acute or convalescent COVID-19.

In its sample, this clone was seen once. J is TRBJ2-2 and V is TRBV28; perhaps TRBD2 as D (5 bases). Germline V gene data show CDR1 as MDHEN and CDR2 as SYDVKM. The CDR3 consists of 15 residues. The V gene lost 3 bases and the J gene lost 9 bases, with 17 bases spanning the gap. The CDR3 spells CASSFNGLPPWELFF. The CDR3 DNA reads as TGTGCCAGCAGTTTCAATGGACTCCCGCCTTGGGAGCTGTTTTTT.

The rearrangement joins TRBV15 to TRBJ1-2, with D unclear. The germline V gene encodes CDR1 LNHNV and CDR2 YYDKDF (reference sequence). V dropped 3 bases and J dropped 4 bases, with 6 bases sitting between them. The CDR3 contains 12 residues. The DNA for the CDR3 is TGTGCCACCAGCAGGTACGGCTATGGCTACACCTTC. This gives the protein CATSRYGYGYTF.

V and J are TRBV7-8 and TRBJ2-1; TRBD1 matches 7 bases. V was clipped by 1 base and J by 3 bases; unmatched bases: 3. This CDR3 has 15 residues. Looked up from germline, CDR1 is SGHVS and CDR2 is FQNEAQ. This chain's CDR3 is CASSLGRGHYNEQFF. The CDR3 region has the DNA TGTGCCAGCAGCTTAGGAAGGGGGCACTACAATGAGCAGTTCTTC.

The chain combines TRBV3-1 (or the pseudogene TRBV3-2) with TRBJ1-1; no reliable D call. The CDR3 has 13 residues. The germline V and J ends were trimmed by 5 bases and 7 bases, with 14 bases remaining between them. The germline V gene encodes CDR1 LGHDT and CDR2 YNNKEL (reference sequence). The CDR3 DNA is TGTGCCAGCAGCGCGGTCCGGGGTATTGAAGCTTTCTTT. This translates into CASSAVRGIEAFF.

V usage is TRBV28 and J usage is TRBJ2-7, with D unclear. The CDR3 consists of 13 residues. V was cut by 3 bases and J by 0 bases, with 6 bases left in between. Germline CDR1 reads MDHEN; CDR2 reads SYDVKM. CDR3 sequence: CASSFYSSYEQYF. For the CDR3, the DNA is TGTGCCAGCAGTTTCTACAGCTCCTACGAGCAGTACTTC.

The chain combines TRBV7-2 with TRBJ2-7; D possibly corresponds to TRBD2 (6 bases). Trimming cost V 2 bases and J 4 bases, with 15 bases left between them. The germline V gene encodes CDR1 SGHTA and CDR2 FQGNSA. CDR3 size: 15 residues. The CDR3 DNA reads as TGTGCCAGCAGCTTAAGCGGGCTAGCGATTTACGAGCAGTACTTC. Translating it yields CASSLSGLAIYEQYF.

The chain is built from TRBV29-1 and TRBJ1-2, with a possible D match to TRBD1 (5 bases). This CDR3 contains 14 residues. The ends were cut back, 1 base at V and 8 bases at J, with 17 bases in the middle. Germline values: CDR1 SQVTM, CDR2 ANQGSEA. The CDR3 protein is CSVEVGQGIRGYTF. In nucleotides, the CDR3 is TGCAGCGTTGAAGTGGGCCAGGGTATTAGGGGCTACACCTTC. Combining the CDR3 with reference TRBV29-1 and TRBJ1-2 gives the whole variable domain SAVISQKPSRDICQRGTSLTIQCQVDSQVTMMFWYRQQPGQSLTLIATANQGSEATYESGFVIDKFPISRPNLTFSTLTVSNMSPEDSSIYLCSVEVGQGIRGYTFGSGTRLTVV.

The rearrangement links TRBV18 to TRBJ1-4; D may be TRBD1 (5 bases). The V gene lost 3 bases and the J gene lost 5 bases, with 10 bases spanning the gap. Germline loops: CDR1 KGHSH, CDR2 LQKENI. CDR3 length: 14 residues. The CDR3 DNA is TGTGCCAGCTCACCGTTGCGGACAAATGAAAAACTGTTTTTT. Translating it yields CASSPLRTNEKLFF.

The chain is built from TRBV7-9 and TRBJ1-2; D is ambiguous. The CDR3 is made up of 16 amino acids. Trimming cost V 3 bases and J 0 bases, with 14 bases left between them. Germline CDR1 reads SEHNR; CDR2 reads FQNEAQ (reference sequence). The CDR3 here is CASSFGLERANYGYTF. Written as DNA, the CDR3 is TGTGCCAGCAGCTTCGGACTGGAAAGGGCTAACTATGGCTACACCTTC.

The chain joins TRBV7-9 to TRBJ2-2, with D perhaps matching TRBD1 (6 bases). Germline V gene data show CDR1 as SEHNR and CDR2 as FQNEAQ (reference sequence). The CDR3 consists of 15 residues. The V and J ends lost 5 bases and 3 bases respectively, with 13 bases between them. CDR3 DNA sequence: TGTGCCAGCAGCCCTACCAGGGGAGACACCGGGGAGCTGTTTTTT. Amino acids: CASSPTRGDTGELFF.

The chain joins TRBV30 to TRBJ1-5, with D tentatively TRBD1 (6 bases). This CDR3 has 16 residues. The V end was cut by 0 bases, the J end by 7 bases, with 19 bases between. Germline CDR1 is GTSNPN and CDR2 is SVGIG (reference sequence). The CDR3 nucleotides are TGTGCCTGGAGTGTAAGGTCCCGGGGGGCTGGGCAGCCCCAGCATTTT. Its protein is CAWSVRSRGAGQPQHF.

As to this clone: The junction departs from germline at one end; a sequencing error may be responsible. The chain combines TRBV4-3 with TRBJ1-1, with D tentatively TRBD1 (5 bases). The CDR3 totals 14 residues. Germline V gene lookup returns CDR1 LGHNA and CDR2 YSLEER. In DNA form, the CDR3 reads TGCGCCAGCAGCCAAGGTCTGGGGGGGTTTGAAACTTTCTTT. It specifies CASSQGLGGFETFF.

Concerning this clone itself: Other DNA sequences in the sample encode the same CDR3. The V gene is TRBV7-2, the J gene TRBJ2-7; D gene unclear. In germline, CDR1 is SGHTA, CDR2 FQGNSA. The CDR3 runs 13 residues. The germline V and J ends were trimmed by 5 bases and 0 bases, with 8 bases remaining between them. The CDR3 spells CASSPDSSYEQYF. DNA of the CDR3: TGTGCCAGCAGCCCCGATAGCTCCTACGAGCAGTACTTC.

The rearrangement links TRBV5-1 to TRBJ2-2; tentative D call: TRBD2 (5 bases). The germline V and J ends were trimmed by 4 bases and 4 bases, with 14 bases remaining between them. Germline CDR1 and CDR2: SGHRS and YFSETQ. The CDR3 is 15 residues long. CDR3 sequence reads: CASSGQARGTGELFF. The CDR3 DNA reads as TGCGCCAGCAGCGGGCAGGCCCGGGGCACCGGGGAGCTGTTTTTT.

The CDR3 region has the DNA TGTGCCAGCAGTGACAACCCCCGAAGAGAGGACTATGGCTACACCTTC. Amino acids: CASSDNPRREDYGYTF. This chain connects TRBV6-4 to TRBJ1-2; D not resolved. V dropped 2 bases and J dropped 3 bases, with 16 bases sitting between them. CDR1 and CDR2 from the germline V gene are MRHNA and SNTAGT. The CDR3 contains 16 residues.

This clone appeared a few times. V gene TRBV5-4 combines with J gene TRBJ2-1, with 12 bases fitting TRBD2. With 5 bases clipped from V and 5 bases from J, the junction kept 2 bases outside the gene matches. CDR1 and CDR2 (germline): SGHNT, YYREEE (reference sequence). This CDR3 has 14 amino acids. The CDR3 loop reads CASRGLAGNNEQFF. DNA for the CDR3: TGTGCCAGCAGAGGACTAGCGGGGAACAATGAGCAGTTCTTC.

The table lists this clone with a few counts. V is TRBV5-1 and J is TRBJ1-2; 11 bases match TRBD1. This CDR3 contains 14 residues. Germline loops: CDR1 SGHRS, CDR2 YFSETQ. V trimming: 3 bases; J trimming: 8 bases; junction bases outside the gene matches: 6. The CDR3 DNA sequence: TGCGCCAGCAGCTCCCGGACAGGGGGCGAAGGCTACACCTTC. Its translation: CASSSRTGGEGYTF.

This clone showed up just a few times. This chain connects TRBV11-2 to TRBJ1-2, with 7 bases aligning to TRBD1. CDR1 and CDR2 (germline): SGHAT, FQNNGV. This CDR3 has 18 residues. J was trimmed by 1 base and V by 5 bases; bases with no gene match: 16. The CDR3 region has the DNA TGTGCCAGCAGCCTTAGGCCCCCGACAGGGCGGGGTAACTATGGCTACACCTTC. Translated, it gives CASSLRPPTGRGNYGYTF.